This T cell receptor (beta chain) was recorded in a study of blood T cell repertoires in COVID-19 (dated by TCRdb to the early 2020s). With respect to the entire study: Collaborator samples came from the United States, Italy and Spain and covered acute and convalescent phases of COVID-19. The sample metadata nearly always contained a de-identified subject ID, COVID-19 status, age in years and sex. The samples were drawn from the first 160 participants of the ongoing ImmuneRACE study and from some 1,300 subjects provided by 6 global collaborators. The material from the prospective study consisted of cDNA or gDNA derived from T cells, B-cell-depleted T cells, or PBMCs. The repertoires were released in a freely available public database meant as a resource for research on the immune response to SARS-CoV-2. The dataset comprised deeply sampled blood TCRbeta repertoires from subjects exposed to, actively infected with, or recovered from COVID-19. HLA class I and class II types, where available, came from metadata supplied by the sample provider rather than from assay-based typing.

On this clone itself: Which antigen it targets is not known. It has no much larger one-base neighbor in the sample; base qualities were not kept. The sample has other DNA sequences that encode this CDR3 too.

One collaborating source in Seattle enrolled patients during active infection and followed them longitudinally through the course of disease. Collaborating institutions collected whole blood in K2EDTA tubes following their own protocols. For TCRbeta analysis, collaborator samples were shipped as frozen whole blood, as isolated PBMCs, or as DNA extracted from either sample type. CDR1 SGHNT and CDR2 YYREEE were looked up in the germline V gene (reference sequence). The CDR3 runs 15 residues from the cysteine to the phenylalanine. Only the CDR3 DNA is retained, 45 bases long and in frame from the first base. V trim: 3 bases; J trim: 5 bases; unmatched bases: 4. What the authors observed across the whole study: Clinical and demographic metadata were provided uncurated, with the amount varying by source and participant.

TCRbeta CDR3 regions were amplified from genomic DNA using the immunoSEQ Assay, a bias-controlled multiplex PCR. The authors processed their data as follows. Within the assay, amplification of reference gene primers was used to estimate how many nucleated cells each sample contained. Sequence reads were collapsed and filtered to measure the absolute abundance of every unique TCRbeta CDR3 rearrangement. For each sample, productive Simpson clonality was calculated as the square root of Simpson's diversity index over productive rearrangements. TCRdb mirrors the immuneACCESS table, restricted to in-frame sequences. Some clones are absent from its copies; in checked studies, under half trace to an unresolved V gene, and the reason for the others is unknown. The V and J calls and clone size are taken from that table; D and trimming were inferred from the DNA. This sample comprises approximately 250,000 clones, around nine tenths of them detected only once. The ten largest clonotypes hold about 9.4% of the sample.

Input material: peripheral blood. This receptor was obtained from a woman aged 70-85 years with COVID-19, enrolled during active disease. This chain is built from TRBV5-4 and TRBJ2-2; 10 bases in between match TRBD1. The nucleotide sequence reads TGTGCCAGCAGCTCGGGGACAGGGGTAACCGGGGAGCTGTTTTTT. It translates as CASSSGTGVTGELFF. The variable domain in full, with residues beyond the CDR3 obtained from the reference TRBV5-4 and TRBJ2-2 genes, is ETGVTQSPTHLIKTRGQQVTLRCSSQSGHNTVSWYQQALGQGPQFIFQYYREEENGRGNFPPRFSGLQFPNYSSELNVNALELDDSALYLCASSSGTGVTGELFFGEGSRLTVL.